The TCR beta chain described here comes from a study of blood T cell repertoires in COVID-19. The data were produced by immunoSEQ multiplex PCR, yet TCRdb's version contains in-frame clones alone and is incomplete. The table includes 200,000 to 250,000 clones, 87% detected once. The CDR3 contains 14 residues. V shed 11 bases, J shed 3 bases, and the junction held 9 bases outside the gene matches. Germline V gives CDR1 MNHEY, CDR2 SVGAGI. This receptor was identified in a man aged 18 to 35 with acute COVID-19. Material: PBMCs or T cells enriched from blood (not recorded which). V usage is TRBV6-5 and J usage is TRBJ2-3; 9 bases line up with TRBD1. The CDR3 nucleotides are TGTGCCGGCCAGACAGGGGGAGGGACAGATACGCAGTATTTT. Its protein product is CAGQTGGGTDTQYF.